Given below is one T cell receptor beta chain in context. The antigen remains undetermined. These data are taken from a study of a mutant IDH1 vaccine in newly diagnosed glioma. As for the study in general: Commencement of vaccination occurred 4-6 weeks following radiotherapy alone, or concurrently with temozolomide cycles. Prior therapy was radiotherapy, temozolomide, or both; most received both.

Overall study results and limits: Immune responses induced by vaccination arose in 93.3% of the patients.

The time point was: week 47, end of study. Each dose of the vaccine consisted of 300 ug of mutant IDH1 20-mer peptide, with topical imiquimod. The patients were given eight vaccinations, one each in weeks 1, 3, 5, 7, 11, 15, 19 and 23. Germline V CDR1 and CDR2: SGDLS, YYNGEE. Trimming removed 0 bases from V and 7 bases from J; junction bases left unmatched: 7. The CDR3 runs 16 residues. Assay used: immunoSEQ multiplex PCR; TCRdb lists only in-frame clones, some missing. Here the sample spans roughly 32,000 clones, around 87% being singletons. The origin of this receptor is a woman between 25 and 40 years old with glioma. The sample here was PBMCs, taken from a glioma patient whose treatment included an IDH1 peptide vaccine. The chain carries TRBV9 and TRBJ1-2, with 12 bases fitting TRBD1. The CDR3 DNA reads TGTGCCAGCAGCGTAGCTGGGACAGGGGGCTCTGGTGGCTACACCTTC. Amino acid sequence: CASSVAGTGGSGGYTF.